This TCR beta chain was sequenced in a study of T-cell memory formation after mild COVID-19. Broader study findings: Pre-infection memory carried some responding clones, suggesting that cross-reactive memory joined.

CDR1 and CDR2 (germline): MNHEY, SVGEGT. This CDR3 is 12 amino acids long. Trimming took off 7 bases at V and 4 bases at J, with 10 bases between the two ends. Worth noting for this clonotype: The antigen remains unidentified.

TCRdb analysed the 5' RACE reads with MiXCR anew, one entry per CDR3 protein. The sample includes about 39,000 distinct CDR3 sequences, about 6% of them seen just once. The chain carries TRBV6-2 or TRBV6-3 and TRBJ1-1, with D unresolved. The specimen sequenced was PBMCs or a T cell subset sorted from them (not recorded which). The clonotype comes from an adult who had mild COVID-19 (a few samples of this study predate the infection). Cell type and time point are not known. Here the CDR3 reads CASTRKGTEAFF. In nucleotides, the CDR3 is TGTGCCAGCACCCGGAAGGGCACTGAAGCTTTCTTT.